This T cell receptor beta chain was sequenced for a study of blood T cell repertoires in COVID-19. Study information: From T cells, B-cell-depleted T cells, or PBMCs came the material, which was cDNA or gDNA.

Authors' analysis steps: For nucleated cells, counts were estimated from reference gene primer amplification. The repertoire was sequenced with immunoSEQ multiplex PCR; TCRdb's copy has only in-frame clones and lacks some. The V and J calls and clone size were taken over from that table, and D and trimming were inferred from the DNA. The sample yields approximately 80,000 clones, 90% seen once. Germline V gene data show CDR1 as MGHRA and CDR2 as YSYEKL. This CDR3 contains 16 residues. J was trimmed by 2 bases and V by 4 bases; bases with no gene match: 4. This clone was seen just once. V usage is TRBV4-1 and J usage is TRBJ2-5; TRBD2 matches 13 bases. The sequencing sample was made of peripheral blood. This clonotype was obtained from a woman between 45 and 60 years old in a cohort sampled during active COVID-19. The CDR3 nucleotides are TGCGCCAGCAGCCTCCAACTAGCGGGAGGGCAAGAGACCCAGTACTTC. It yields the protein CASSLQLAGGQETQYF.